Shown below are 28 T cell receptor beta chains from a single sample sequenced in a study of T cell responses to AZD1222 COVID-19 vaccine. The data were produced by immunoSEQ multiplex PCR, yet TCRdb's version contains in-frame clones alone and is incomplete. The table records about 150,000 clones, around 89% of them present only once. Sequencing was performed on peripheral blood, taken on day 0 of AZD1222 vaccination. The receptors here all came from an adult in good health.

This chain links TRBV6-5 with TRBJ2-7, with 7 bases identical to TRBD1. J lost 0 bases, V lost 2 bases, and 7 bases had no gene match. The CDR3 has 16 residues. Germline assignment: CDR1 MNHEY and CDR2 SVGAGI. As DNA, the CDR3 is TGTGCCAGCAGTTACGGATTCCGGGACAGCTCCTACGAGCAGTACTTC. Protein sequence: CASSYGFRDSSYEQYF.

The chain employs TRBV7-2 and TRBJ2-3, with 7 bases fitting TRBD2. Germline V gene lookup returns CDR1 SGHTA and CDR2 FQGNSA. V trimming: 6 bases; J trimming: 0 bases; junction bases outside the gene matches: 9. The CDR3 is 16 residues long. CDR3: CASRLSLGGSTDTQYF. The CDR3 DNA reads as TGTGCCAGCAGGCTTAGCTTGGGGGGGAGCACAGATACGCAGTATTTT.

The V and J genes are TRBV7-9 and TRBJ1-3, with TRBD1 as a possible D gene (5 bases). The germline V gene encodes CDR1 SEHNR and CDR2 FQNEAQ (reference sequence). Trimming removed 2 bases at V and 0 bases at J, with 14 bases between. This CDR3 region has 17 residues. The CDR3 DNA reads TGTGCCAGCAGCTTATTCCCGGGGGACCTCTCTGGAAACACCATATATTTT. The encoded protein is CASSLFPGDLSGNTIYF. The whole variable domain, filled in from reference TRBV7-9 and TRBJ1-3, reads DTGVSQNPRHKITKRGQNVTFRCDPISEHNRLYWYRQTLGQGPEFLTYFQNEAQLEKSRLLSDRFSAERPKGSFSTLEIQRTEQGDSAMYLCASSLFPGDLSGNTIYFGEGSWLTVV.

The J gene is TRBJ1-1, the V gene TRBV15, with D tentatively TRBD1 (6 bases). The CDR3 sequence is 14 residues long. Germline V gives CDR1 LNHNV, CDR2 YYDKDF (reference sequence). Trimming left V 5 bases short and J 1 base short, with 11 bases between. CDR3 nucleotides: TGTGCCACCAGCGGGGGGCTGGAGAACACTGAAGCTTTCTTT. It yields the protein CATSGGLENTEAFF.

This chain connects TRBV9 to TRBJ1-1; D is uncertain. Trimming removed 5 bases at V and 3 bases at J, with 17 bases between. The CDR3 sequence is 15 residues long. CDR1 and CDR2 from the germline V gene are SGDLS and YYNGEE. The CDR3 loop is CASREGRGLDTEAFF. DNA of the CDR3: TGTGCCAGCAGGGAGGGTAGAGGTTTGGACACTGAAGCTTTCTTT.

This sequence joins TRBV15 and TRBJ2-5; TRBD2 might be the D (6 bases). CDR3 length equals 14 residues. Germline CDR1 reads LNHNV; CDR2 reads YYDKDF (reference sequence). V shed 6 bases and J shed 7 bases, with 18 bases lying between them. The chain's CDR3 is CATREHSGTGTQYF. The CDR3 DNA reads TGTGCCACCAGAGAACATAGCGGCACGGGGACCCAGTACTTC.

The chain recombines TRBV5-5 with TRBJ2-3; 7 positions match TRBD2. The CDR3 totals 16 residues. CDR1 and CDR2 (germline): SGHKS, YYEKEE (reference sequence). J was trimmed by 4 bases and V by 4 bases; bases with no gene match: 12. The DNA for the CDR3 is TGTGCCAGCAGCGGAAATCGGCAGGGAGGGTCAGATACGCAGTATTTT. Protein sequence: CASSGNRQGGSDTQYF.

CDR3 sequence: CASTSRTTNNEKLFF. For the CDR3, the DNA is TGTGCCAGCACTTCGAGGACTACAAATAATGAAAAACTGTTTTTT. The V call is TRBV6-5, the J call TRBJ1-4; D unclear. Between the trimmed V and J ends, which lost 7 bases and 4 bases, there was a span of 16 bases. CDR1 and CDR2 (germline): MNHEY, SVGAGI. This CDR3 is built from 15 residues.

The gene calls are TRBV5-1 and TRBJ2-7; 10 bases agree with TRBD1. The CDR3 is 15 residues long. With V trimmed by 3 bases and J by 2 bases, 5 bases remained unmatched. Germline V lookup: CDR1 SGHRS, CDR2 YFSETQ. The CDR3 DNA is TGCGCCAGCAGCTCCCCGACAGGGGGCGCCTACGAGCAGTACTTC. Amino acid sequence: CASSSPTGGAYEQYF.

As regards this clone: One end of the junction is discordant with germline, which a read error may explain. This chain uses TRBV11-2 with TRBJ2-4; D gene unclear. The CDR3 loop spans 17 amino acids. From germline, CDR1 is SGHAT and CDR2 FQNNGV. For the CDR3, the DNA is TGTGCCAGCAGCCTAGATCTTTCGCTACTAGCCAAAAACATTCAGTACTTC. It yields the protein CASSLDLSLLAKNIQYF.

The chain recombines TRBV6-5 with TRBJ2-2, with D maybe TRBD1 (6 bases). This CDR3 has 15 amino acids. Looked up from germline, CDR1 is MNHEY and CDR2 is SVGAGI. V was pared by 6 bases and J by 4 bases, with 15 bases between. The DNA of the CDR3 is TGTGCCAGCAGCCCGAGGGGGTCGAGCACCGGGGAGCTGTTTTTT. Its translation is CASSPRGSSTGELFF.

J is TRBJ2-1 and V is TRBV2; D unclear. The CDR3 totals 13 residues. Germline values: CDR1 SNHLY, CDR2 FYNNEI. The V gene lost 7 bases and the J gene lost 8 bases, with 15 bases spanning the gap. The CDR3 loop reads CASNGERSDEQFF. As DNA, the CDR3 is TGTGCCAGCAACGGAGAGCGTTCCGATGAGCAGTTCTTC.

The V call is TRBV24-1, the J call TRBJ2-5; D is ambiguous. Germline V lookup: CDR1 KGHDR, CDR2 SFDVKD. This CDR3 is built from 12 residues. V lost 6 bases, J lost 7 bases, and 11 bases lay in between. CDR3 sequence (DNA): TGTGCCACCAGTCCGACAACGGGGACCCAGTACTTC. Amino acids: CATSPTTGTQYF.

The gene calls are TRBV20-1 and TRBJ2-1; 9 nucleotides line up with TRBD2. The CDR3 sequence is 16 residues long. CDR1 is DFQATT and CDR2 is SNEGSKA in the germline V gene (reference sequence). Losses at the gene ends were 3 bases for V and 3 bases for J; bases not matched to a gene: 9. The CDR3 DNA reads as TGCAGTGCTAGTAAGTCTAGCGGGATCATCTACAATGAGCAGTTCTTC. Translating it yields CSASKSSGIIYNEQFF.

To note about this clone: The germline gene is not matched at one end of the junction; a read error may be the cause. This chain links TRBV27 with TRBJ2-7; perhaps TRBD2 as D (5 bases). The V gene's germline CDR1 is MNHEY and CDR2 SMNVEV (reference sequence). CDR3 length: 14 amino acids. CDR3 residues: CPSQITGRPYEQYF. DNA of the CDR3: TGCCCCAGCCAAATAACGGGGAGACCCTACGAGCAGTACTTC.

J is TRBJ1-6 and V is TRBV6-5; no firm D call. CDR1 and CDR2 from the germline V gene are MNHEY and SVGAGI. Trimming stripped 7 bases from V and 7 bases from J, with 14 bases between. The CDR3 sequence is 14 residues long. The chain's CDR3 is CASTRGPDNSPLHF. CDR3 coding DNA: TGTGCCAGCACCCGTGGTCCGGACAATTCACCCCTCCACTTT.

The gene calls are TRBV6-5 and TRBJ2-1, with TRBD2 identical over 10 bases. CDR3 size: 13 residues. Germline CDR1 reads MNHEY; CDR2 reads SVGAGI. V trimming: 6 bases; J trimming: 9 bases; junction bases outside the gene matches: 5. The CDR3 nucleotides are TGTGCCAGCAGGCTAGCGGGAGCAGGTGAGCAGTTCTTC. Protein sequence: CASRLAGAGEQFF.

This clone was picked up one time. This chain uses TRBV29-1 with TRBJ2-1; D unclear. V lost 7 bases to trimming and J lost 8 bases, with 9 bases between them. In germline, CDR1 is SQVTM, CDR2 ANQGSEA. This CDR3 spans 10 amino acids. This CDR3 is CSARTDEQFF. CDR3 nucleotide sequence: TGCAGCGCTCGGACGGATGAGCAGTTCTTC.

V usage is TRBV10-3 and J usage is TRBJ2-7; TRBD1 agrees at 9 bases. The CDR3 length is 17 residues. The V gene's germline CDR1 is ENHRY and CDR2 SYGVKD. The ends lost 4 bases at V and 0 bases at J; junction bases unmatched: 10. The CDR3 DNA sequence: TGTGCCATCAGTGTGCTTTGGGCGGGACAGGGCTCCTACGAGCAGTACTTC. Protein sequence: CAISVLWAGQGSYEQYF.

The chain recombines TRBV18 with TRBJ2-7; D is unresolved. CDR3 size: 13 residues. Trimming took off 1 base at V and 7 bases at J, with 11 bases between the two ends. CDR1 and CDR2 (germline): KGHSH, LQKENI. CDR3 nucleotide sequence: TGTGCCAGCTCACCACAGGCTGGGTGGGAGCAGTACTTC. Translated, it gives CASSPQAGWEQYF.

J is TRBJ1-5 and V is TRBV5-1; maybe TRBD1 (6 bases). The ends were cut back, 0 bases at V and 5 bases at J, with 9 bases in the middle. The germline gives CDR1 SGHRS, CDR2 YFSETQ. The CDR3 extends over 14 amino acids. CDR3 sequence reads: CASSLAGGHQPQHF. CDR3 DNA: TGCGCCAGCAGCTTGGCCGGGGGGCATCAGCCCCAGCATTTT.

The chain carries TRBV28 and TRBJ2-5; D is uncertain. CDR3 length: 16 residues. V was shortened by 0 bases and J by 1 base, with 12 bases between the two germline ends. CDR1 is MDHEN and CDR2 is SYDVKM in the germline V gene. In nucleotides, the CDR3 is TGTGCCAGCAGTTTATGGGCAACCGGATCCCAAGAGACCCAGTACTTC. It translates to CASSLWATGSQETQYF.

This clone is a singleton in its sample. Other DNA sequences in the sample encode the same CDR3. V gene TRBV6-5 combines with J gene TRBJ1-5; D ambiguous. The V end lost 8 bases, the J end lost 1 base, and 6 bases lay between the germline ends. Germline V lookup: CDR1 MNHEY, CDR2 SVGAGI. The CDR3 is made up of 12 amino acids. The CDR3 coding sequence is TGTGCCAGCTCTCCCAGCAATCAGCCCCAGCATTTT. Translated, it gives CASSPSNQPQHF.

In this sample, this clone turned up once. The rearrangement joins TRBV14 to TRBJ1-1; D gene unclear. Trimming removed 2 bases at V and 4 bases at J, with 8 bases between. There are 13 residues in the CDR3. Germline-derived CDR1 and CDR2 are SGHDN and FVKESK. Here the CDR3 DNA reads TGTGCCAGCAGCCAATATCAAGGCACTGAAGCTTTCTTT. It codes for CASSQYQGTEAFF.

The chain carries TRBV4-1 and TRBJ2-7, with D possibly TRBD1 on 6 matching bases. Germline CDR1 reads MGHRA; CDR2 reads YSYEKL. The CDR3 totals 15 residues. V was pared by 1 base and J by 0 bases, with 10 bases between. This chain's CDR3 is CASSQGQASSYEQYF. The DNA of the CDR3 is TGCGCCAGCAGCCAAGGACAGGCAAGCTCCTACGAGCAGTACTTC.

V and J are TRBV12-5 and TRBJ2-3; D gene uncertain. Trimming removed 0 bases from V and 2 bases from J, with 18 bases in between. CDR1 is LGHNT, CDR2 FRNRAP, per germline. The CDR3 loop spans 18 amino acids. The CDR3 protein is CASGLVRDGATYTDTQYF. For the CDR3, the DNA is TGTGCTAGTGGTTTGGTACGTGACGGAGCGACTTACACAGATACGCAGTATTTT. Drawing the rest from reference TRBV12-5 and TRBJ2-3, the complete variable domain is DARVTQTPRHKVTEMGQEVTMRCQPILGHNTVFWYRQTMMQGLELLAYFRNRAPLDDSGMPKDRFSAEMPDATLATLKIQPSEPRDSAVYFCASGLVRDGATYTDTQYFGPGTRLTVL.

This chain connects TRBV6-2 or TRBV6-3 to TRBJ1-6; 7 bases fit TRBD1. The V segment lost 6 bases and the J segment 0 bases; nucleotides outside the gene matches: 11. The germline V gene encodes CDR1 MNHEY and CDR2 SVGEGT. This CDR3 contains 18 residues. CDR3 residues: CASSLHLDRSSYNSPLHF. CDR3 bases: TGTGCCAGCAGCCTACATTTGGACAGGAGCTCCTATAATTCACCCCTCCACTTT.

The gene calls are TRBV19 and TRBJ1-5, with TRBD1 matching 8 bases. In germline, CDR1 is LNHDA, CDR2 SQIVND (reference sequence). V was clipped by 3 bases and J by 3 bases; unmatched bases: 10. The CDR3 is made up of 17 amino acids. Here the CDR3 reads CASSMGPGQEINQPQHF. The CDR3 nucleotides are TGTGCCAGTAGTATGGGCCCGGGACAGGAGATCAATCAGCCCCAGCATTTT.